Described below is a single T cell receptor (beta chain) sequence and its context. The antigen is unknown. Each PCR had synthetic TCR analog templates added to it as a spike-in. Repertoires were generated with immunoSEQ multiplex PCR, while TCRdb's copy carries only in-frame clones and drops some. The table includes tens of thousands of clones, 84% detected once. Described time point: pretreatment peripheral blood. The data are from a study of PD-L1 blockade in urothelial cancer. Across the study: Each participant's history included 0 to 3 prior chemotherapy regimens. Blood analysis took place 3 weeks (second dose) and 6 weeks after treatment start.

CDR1 GTSNPN and CDR2 SVGIG come from the germline V gene (reference sequence). V lost 3 bases and J lost 9; bases outside the gene matches: 6. This CDR3 is built from 13 residues. Study results and caveats: Durable-benefit patients expanded tumor-associated blood clones more at 3 weeks.

The sequence was obtained from a man between 60 and 75 years old with urothelial cancer. The sample in question was PBMCs, obtained around atezolizumab (anti-PD-L1) treatment. V gene TRBV30 combines with J gene TRBJ2-1; 9 bases match TRBD2. The CDR3 coding sequence is TGTGCCTGGAGCCCTAGCGGGATGGGTGAGCAGTTCTTC. It encodes CAWSPSGMGEQFF.